This is a list of T cell receptor beta chains from one sample in a study of T-cell reconstitution after alpha-beta-depleted transplantation in children. TCRdb independently ran MiXCR on the PCR reads; one entry per CDR3 protein. The sample has about 160,000 distinct CDR3 sequences, more than 9.5% seen once. The material sequenced was PBMCs, taken before TCRalphabeta/CD19-depleted stem cell transplant. The receptor source for this set is a boy aged 2 to 9 with acute myeloid leukemia, due to receive a stem cell transplant. Both conserved end residues are part of each CDR3. Each record gives: J gene, V gene, clone size, D gene, CDR3 protein, CDR3 DNA. A D gene is named only where the DNA matches it firmly. For some rows the clone size is stated as once, few or many, or as a class when expanded; others skip it.

TRBJ2-1 TRBV30 many NA CAWSVHGRVSYNEQFF TGTGCCTGGAGTGTACATGGGCGGGTCTCCTACAATGAGCAGTTCTTC
TRBJ2-7 TRBV5-1 many NA CASSNRAVGYEQYF TGCGCCAGCTCGAACAGGGCAGTGGGATACGAGCAGTACTTC
TRBJ2-1 TRBV5-1 many NA CASSLVGAGLGQFF TGCGCCAGCAGCTTGGTAGGGGCCGGCCTTGGGCAGTTCTTC
TRBJ2-2 TRBV6-1 many NA CATSTGELFF TGTGCCACCTCCACCGGGGAGCTGTTTTTT
TRBJ2-3 TRBV28 many NA CASSLYLADPTDTQYF TGTGCCAGCAGTTTATATTTAGCGGACCCCACAGATACGCAGTATTTT
TRBJ2-7 TRBV29-1 many NA CSATDPSGYEQYF TGCAGCGCAACGGACCCGTCCGGGTACGAGCAGTACTTC
TRBJ2-1 TRBV28 many NA CASTTTGTREQFF TGTGCCAGCACTACTACAGGGACGCGGGAGCAGTTCTTC
TRBJ1-5 TRBV27 many NA CASSPSSLGGAPGPQHF TGTGCCAGCAGTCCGTCCTCCCTGGGGGGGGCCCCAGGGCCCCAGCATTTT
TRBJ2-3 TRBV4-1 many NA CASSQADTDTQYF TGCGCCAGCAGCCAAGCAGACACAGATACGCAGTATTTT
TRBJ2-3 TRBV6-1 many TRBD2 CASSALSGGETDTQYF TGTGCCAGCAGTGCTCTTAGCGGGGGGGAAACAGATACGCAGTATTTT
TRBJ2-3 TRBV19 many TRBD2 CASGAGGTDTQYF TGTGCCAGTGGAGCGGGAGGCACAGATACGCAGTATTTT
TRBJ1-4 TRBV6-5 NA TRBD1 CASSYRTGLNEKLFF TGTGCCAGCAGTTACCGGACAGGCCTTAATGAAAAACTGTTTTTT
TRBJ2-5 TRBV15 many NA CATSRDPTGRYGETQYF TGTGCCACCAGCAGAGACCCTACGGGTCGGTACGGGGAGACCCAGTACTTC
TRBJ2-5 TRBV28 many NA CASSLYGGGLQPLYQETQYF TGTGCCAGCAGTTTATACGGGGGCGGATTACAACCCCTCTACCAAGAGACCCAGTACTTC
TRBJ2-1 TRBV5-6 many NA CASSLGPTDNEQFF TGTGCCAGCAGCCTGGGTCCTACGGACAATGAGCAGTTCTTC
TRBJ2-1 TRBV7-6 NA TRBD2 CASSPGEGEQFF TGTGCCAGCAGCCCGGGGGAGGGTGAGCAGTTCTTC
TRBJ1-2 TRBV4-1 few NA CASSQDPPGSWGYTF TGCGCCAGCAGCCAAGATCCCCCCGGATCTTGGGGCTACACCTTC
TRBJ2-3 TRBV5-1 many NA CASSLARLGDTQYF TGCGCCAGCAGCTTGGCACGGTTAGGAGATACGCAGTATTTT
TRBJ2-3 TRBV20-1 many NA CSAETYRADTQYF TGCAGTGCTGAGACCTACAGGGCAGATACGCAGTATTTT
TRBJ1-5 TRBV7-6 many NA CASSLGSMEPQHF TGTGCCAGCAGCTTAGGGTCTATGGAGCCCCAGCATTTT
TRBJ2-1 TRBV7-2 many NA CASSFLLGAEQFF TGTGCCAGCAGCTTTCTATTAGGGGCTGAGCAGTTCTTC
TRBJ2-2 TRBV28 many NA CASSPPPNTGELFF TGTGCCAGCAGTCCCCCCCCCAACACCGGGGAGCTGTTTTTT
TRBJ2-3 TRBV15 many TRBD2 CATRLAGVMDTQYF TGTGCCACCCGACTAGCGGGAGTCATGGATACGCAGTATTTT
TRBJ2-7 TRBV29-1 many NA CSVGTDSNYEQYF TGCAGCGTTGGGACTGACAGCAATTACGAGCAGTACTTC
TRBJ2-1 TRBV27 many NA CASSLLRSSYNEQFF TGTGCCAGCAGTTTACTCCGGAGCTCCTACAATGAGCAGTTCTTC
TRBJ1-6 TRBV4-1 many NA CASSQSDNSPLHF TGCGCCAGCAGCCAAAGTGATAATTCACCCCTCCACTTT
TRBJ1-6 TRBV20-1 many NA CSARIVQGGSPLHF TGCAGTGCTAGAATTGTACAGGGCGGTTCACCCCTCCACTTT
TRBJ2-3 TRBV6-5 many NA CASSYNLNTDTQYF TGTGCCAGCAGTTACAATCTGAACACAGATACGCAGTATTTT
TRBJ2-7 TRBV10-3 many TRBD2 CAISESGTSQYEQYF TGTGCCATCAGTGAGTCGGGGACTAGTCAATACGAGCAGTACTTC
TRBJ1-4 TRBV3-1 many NA CASSQDQWGEKLFF TGTGCCAGCAGCCAAGATCAATGGGGTGAAAAACTGTTTTTT
TRBJ2-1 TRBV5-1 many NA CASSSWTDSYNEQFF TGCGCCAGCAGCTCATGGACTGATTCCTACAATGAGCAGTTCTTC
TRBJ1-2 TRBV5-6 many NA CASSPGPGSYTF TGTGCCAGCAGCCCGGGCCCGGGAAGCTACACCTTC
TRBJ2-3 TRBV7-9 many NA CASSLEVGSTDTQYF TGTGCCAGCAGCTTAGAGGTTGGCTCCACAGATACGCAGTATTTT
TRBJ1-1 TRBV29-1 few NA CSVVIGDTEAFF TGCAGCGTTGTAATTGGGGACACTGAAGCTTTCTTT
TRBJ2-3 TRBV20-1 many TRBD2 CSARKGSGRIDTQYF TGCAGTGCTAGAAAAGGAAGCGGGAGGATCGATACGCAGTATTTT